Detailed here is one T cell receptor beta chain. The antigen is undetermined. The sample originates from a study of T cells in localized non-small cell lung cancer. Study-wide points: A higher density of T cells in blood coincided with extended overall survival. The highest T cell clonality was in uninvolved adjacent lung, above tumor. A single tumor region was sequenced, leaving heterogeneity possible.

Sequenced by immunoSEQ multiplex PCR; TCRdb stores in-frame clones only, minus some. The sample yields nearly 15,000 clones, approximately 85% seen once. The germline CDR1 and CDR2 sequences are ENHRY and SYGVKD. This CDR3 comprises 14 residues. Trimming removed 4 bases from V and 5 bases from J, with 14 bases in between. Sample: peripheral blood, taken before any cancer treatment. The chain is built from TRBV10-3 and TRBJ1-2; tentative D call: TRBD1 (5 bases). The TCR originated in a woman aged 40-69 years with stage I lung adenocarcinoma. This CDR3 is CAISAYTGLYGYTF. As DNA, the CDR3 is TGTGCCATCAGTGCCTATACAGGACTTTATGGCTACACCTTC.